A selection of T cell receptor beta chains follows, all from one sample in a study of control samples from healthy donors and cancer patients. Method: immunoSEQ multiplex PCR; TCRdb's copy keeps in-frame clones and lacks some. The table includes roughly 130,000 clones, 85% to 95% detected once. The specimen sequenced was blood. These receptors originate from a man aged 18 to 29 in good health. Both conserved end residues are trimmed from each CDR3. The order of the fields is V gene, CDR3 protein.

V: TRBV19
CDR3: ASSLHYGYT

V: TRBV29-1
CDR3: SVEGGLGAEAF

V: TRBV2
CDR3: ASSVGTGNEQF

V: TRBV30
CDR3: AWRDSYRGRGETQY

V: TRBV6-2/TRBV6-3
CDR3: ASSALSGGQETQY

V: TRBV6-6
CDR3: ASRPQGTNEKLF

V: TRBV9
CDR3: ASSVGAGGNSYEQY

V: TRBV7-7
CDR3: ASSLGTGAGETQY

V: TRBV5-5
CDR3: ASRGGGYEQY

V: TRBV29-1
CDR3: SARMAKNIQY

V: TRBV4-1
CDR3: ASSLPGSDTQY

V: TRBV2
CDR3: ASRTGGEPQH

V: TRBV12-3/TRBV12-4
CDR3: ASSLVGQETQY

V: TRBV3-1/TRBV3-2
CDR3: ASSQSLPGGLYNEQF

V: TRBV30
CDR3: AWSVLWDQETQY

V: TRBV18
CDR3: ASSPPLVGTGDEDEQF

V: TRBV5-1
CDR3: ASSPRTVNYGYT

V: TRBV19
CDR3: ASSIFHTSGNTIY

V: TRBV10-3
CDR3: AISVAGDSYNEQF

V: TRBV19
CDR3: ASSMANYGYT

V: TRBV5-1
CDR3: ASSSTVSYEQY

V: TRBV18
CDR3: ASSLNRDRGYLSNQPQH

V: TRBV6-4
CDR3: ASSDSDSSPLH

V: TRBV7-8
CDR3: ASSSRTSGNNEQF

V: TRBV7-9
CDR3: ASSSPSNEQF

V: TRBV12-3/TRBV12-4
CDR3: ASSLRLVDEQF

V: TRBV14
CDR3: ASSQDRDRGWSGANVLT

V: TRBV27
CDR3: ASSFSGGALEQF

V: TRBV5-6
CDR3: ASLLLGYEQY

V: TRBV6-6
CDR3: ASSPTGGLGGTGELF

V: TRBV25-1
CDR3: ASRLAVDEQF

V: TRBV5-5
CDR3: ASSFDINSYNEQF

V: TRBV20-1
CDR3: GTQGTGYT

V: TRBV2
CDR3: ASSWDQWV

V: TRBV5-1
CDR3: ASSSGTGKGYGYT

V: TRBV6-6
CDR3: ASSYYGGPSNQPQH

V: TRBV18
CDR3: ASSSGTAGQETQY

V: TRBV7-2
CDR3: ASSFARGSYEQY

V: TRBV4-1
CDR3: ASSVPGQAINTIY

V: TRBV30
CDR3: AWSVGDEHEKLF

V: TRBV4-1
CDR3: ASSQFFSLSGNTIY

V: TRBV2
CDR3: ASRSDYGYT

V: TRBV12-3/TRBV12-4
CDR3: ASRPDRGREY

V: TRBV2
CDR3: ASSEGGQVYGYT

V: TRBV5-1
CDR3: ASSFRDGNTEAF